Listed below are T cell receptor beta chains from one sample, sequenced in a study of shared clonotypes between healthy human individuals. Data came from immunoSEQ multiplex PCR; TCRdb stores just in-frame clones and leaves some out. The repertoire holds hundreds of thousands of clones, approximately 92% seen once, with more than 20% in the top ten. The specimen was naive CD8+ T cells sorted from blood. These receptor sequences come from a man between 25 and 39 years old in good health. Each CDR3 is given with its conserved first and last residue. A D gene is named only where the DNA matches it firmly. Clone size appears in some rows only: once, few, many, or a class for an expanded clone.

d_call clone_size j_call v_call cdr3_aa cdr3_nt
TRBD2 . TRBJ2-1 TRBV4-1 CASSQEAPSGLMANEQFF TGCGCCAGCAGCCAAGAGGCTCCTAGCGGACTTATGGCCAATGAGCAGTTCTTC
. . TRBJ2-7 TRBV27 CASSLQQGENEQYF TGTGCCAGCAGTTTACAGCAGGGCGAGAACGAGCAGTACTTC
. . TRBJ2-2 TRBV27 CASSLSYALTGELFF TGTGCCAGCAGTTTAAGTTACGCGCTCACCGGGGAGCTGTTTTTT
. . TRBJ1-2 TRBV9 CASSVEAATTYGYTF TGTGCCAGCAGCGTAGAAGCGGCAACCACTTATGGCTACACCTTC
. . TRBJ2-2 TRBV28 CASSFGYYSARTENTGELFF TGTGCCAGCAGTTTTGGTTACTATTCCGCGCGGACAGAAAACACCGGGGAGCTGTTTTTT
TRBD2 . TRBJ2-5 TRBV19 CASNRGLAGDETQYF TGTGCCAGTAATCGTGGACTAGCGGGAGACGAGACCCAGTACTTC
. . TRBJ2-1 TRBV29-1 CSVENLSDNNEQFF TGCAGCGTTGAAAACTTATCAGATAACAATGAGCAGTTCTTC
. . TRBJ1-6 TRBV7-3 CASSLTVNSPLHF TGTGCCAGCAGCTTGACAGTTAATTCACCCCTCCACTTT
. . TRBJ1-2 TRBV29-1 CSAGPLSGENGYGYTF TGCAGCGCCGGACCCTTATCGGGGGAAAATGGCTATGGCTACACCTTC
. . TRBJ2-7 TRBV27 CASSFGRAYEQYF TGTGCCAGCAGTTTTGGCAGGGCCTACGAGCAGTACTTC
. few TRBJ2-3 TRBV6-5 CASSLLRGTDTQYF TGTGCCAGCAGCCTCCTGCGGGGCACAGATACGCAGTATTTT
TRBD1 . TRBJ2-7 TRBV4-1 CASRLGQGPYEQYF TGCGCCAGCAGATTGGGACAGGGACCCTACGAGCAGTACTTC
. . TRBJ1-4 TRBV27 CASSTELGTGEKLFF TGTGCCAGCAGCACGGAATTGGGTACGGGTGAAAAACTGTTTTTT
TRBD2 . TRBJ2-7 TRBV11-2 CASSLSLAVTYEQYF TGTGCCAGCAGCCTCAGCCTAGCGGTTACCTACGAGCAGTACTTC
. . TRBJ2-3 TRBV9 CASSVVSGADTQYF TGTGCCAGCAGCGTCGTCTCAGGGGCAGATACGCAGTATTTT
. once TRBJ2-1 TRBV28 CASSIDQPAYNEQFF TGTGCCAGCAGTATCGACCAACCGGCCTACAATGAGCAGTTCTTC
TRBD2 . TRBJ2-1 TRBV7-6 CASSLGLGVYNEQFF TGTGCCAGCAGCCTGGGACTAGGCGTCTACAATGAGCAGTTCTTC
TRBD2 . TRBJ2-7 TRBV13 CASSPRGSGSPSSYEQYF TGTGCCAGCAGCCCCCGTGGTAGCGGGAGTCCCAGCTCCTACGAGCAGTACTTC
. . TRBJ1-2 TRBV2 CASRNRVSYTF TGTGCCAGCAGGAACAGGGTTAGCTACACCTTC
TRBD1 . TRBJ2-7 TRBV10-1 CASRGTGAYEQYF TGCGCCAGCAGGGGGACAGGGGCCTACGAGCAGTACTTC
. few TRBJ1-5 TRBV19 CASTLTAGAGNQPQHF TGTGCCAGCACCCTAACCGCCGGGGCGGGCAATCAGCCCCAGCATTTT
. . TRBJ1-5 TRBV6-5 CASRPVARQPQHF TGTGCCAGCAGACCCGTAGCGAGGCAGCCCCAGCATTTT
TRBD2 . TRBJ2-3 TRBV2 CASITSVLSTDTQYF TGTGCCAGCATAACTAGCGTTCTAAGCACAGATACGCAGTATTTT
TRBD1 . TRBJ2-3 TRBV9 CASSGGQGADTQYF TGTGCCAGCAGCGGGGGACAGGGGGCAGATACGCAGTATTTT
TRBD2 . TRBJ2-2 TRBV11-3 CASSSLRTSGFPGELFF TGTGCCAGCAGCTCCCTCCGGACTAGCGGGTTTCCCGGGGAGCTGTTTTTT
. . TRBJ2-1 TRBV5-5 CASSLYSEYLLPDEQFF TGTGCCAGCAGCCTGTACAGTGAGTACCTCCTTCCGGATGAGCAGTTCTTC
TRBD1 . TRBJ2-7 TRBV18 CASSTPGTGPYEQYF TGTGCCAGCTCAACGCCCGGGACAGGCCCCTACGAGCAGTACTTC
TRBD2 . TRBJ2-4 TRBV27 CASSLGTSGRNIQYF TGTGCCAGCAGTTTAGGGACTAGCGGGAGAAACATTCAGTACTTC
TRBD2 . TRBJ2-5 TRBV5-4 CASSFPAGGEETQYF TGTGCCAGCAGCTTTCCAGCGGGAGGCGAAGAGACCCAGTACTTC
. . TRBJ2-1 TRBV6-6 CASSYGGLDGEQFF TGTGCCAGCAGTTACGGGGGTCTAGATGGTGAGCAGTTCTTC
TRBD1 . TRBJ2-7 TRBV10-3 CAIRDRAGLHEQYF TGTGCCATCCGGGACAGGGCGGGACTGCACGAGCAGTACTTC
. . TRBJ2-1 TRBV9 CASSPGTYNEQFF TGTGCCAGCAGCCCCGGGACTTACAATGAGCAGTTCTTC
TRBD2 . TRBJ2-1 TRBV29-1 CSDSLASYNEQFF TGCAGCGACTCACTAGCGTCCTACAATGAGCAGTTCTTC
. . TRBJ2-1 TRBV7-9 CASSESNNEQFF TGTGCCAGCAGCGAGAGTAACAATGAGCAGTTCTTC
. . TRBJ2-1 TRBV2 CASSEGFNEQFF TGTGCCAGCAGTGAAGGGTTCAATGAGCAGTTCTTC
TRBD2 . TRBJ2-1 TRBV14 CASSQGAAGGLSYNEQFF TGTGCCAGCAGCCAAGGTGCGGCGGGAGGGCTTTCCTACAATGAGCAGTTCTTC
. . TRBJ2-1 TRBV15 CATRGGVGNEQFF TGTGCCACCAGAGGCGGGGTCGGTAATGAGCAGTTCTTC
TRBD2 . TRBJ2-3 TRBV29-1 CSVGTSGRGLADTQYF TGCAGCGTAGGGACTAGCGGGAGGGGGCTCGCAGATACGCAGTATTTT
TRBD2 once TRBJ2-4 TRBV28 CASSYGLAGGYIQYF TGTGCCAGCAGTTATGGACTAGCCGGAGGATACATTCAGTACTTC
. . TRBJ2-5 TRBV27 CASSPLRGRGRRWAQYF TGTGCCAGCAGTCCTTTAAGGGGTCGGGGCCGACGTTGGGCCCAGTACTTC
. . TRBJ1-2 TRBV9 CASSVWGDYGYTF TGTGCCAGCAGCGTATGGGGAGACTATGGCTACACCTTC
. . TRBJ2-3 TRBV14 CASSQGGTLPTDTQYF TGTGCCAGCAGCCAAGGGGGGACTCTCCCCACAGATACGCAGTATTTT
TRBD2 . TRBJ2-7 TRBV7-2 CASSSRLAGGFSYEQYF TGTGCCAGCAGCTCCCGACTAGCGGGAGGATTTTCCTACGAGCAGTACTTC
. . TRBJ2-1 TRBV29-1 CSVEDLSAGYNEQFF TGCAGCGTTGAAGATCTTTCCGCCGGCTACAATGAGCAGTTCTTC
. . TRBJ2-3 TRBV18 CASSPPFGSDTQYF TGTGCCAGCTCACCACCTTTCGGGTCAGATACGCAGTATTTT
TRBD2 once TRBJ2-3 TRBV2 CASTEGLAGTDTQYF TGTGCCAGCACCGAAGGACTAGCAGGCACAGATACGCAGTATTTT
. . TRBJ2-1 TRBV28 CASSGLKALLSYNEQFF TGTGCCAGCAGTGGCCTAAAGGCCCTCCTGTCTTACAATGAGCAGTTCTTC
. . TRBJ2-5 TRBV5-1 CASSLWSGETQYF TGCGCCAGCAGCTTGTGGTCGGGAGAGACCCAGTACTTC
. . TRBJ2-7 TRBV14 CASSQEAYEQYF TGTGCCAGCAGCCAAGAGGCCTACGAGCAGTACTTC
. . TRBJ1-2 TRBV7-9 CASSAGQNGYTF TGTGCCAGCAGCGCCGGACAGAATGGCTACACCTTC